Detailed here is one T cell receptor (beta chain). This CDR3 comprises 15 residues. After removal of 1 base from V and 8 bases from J, the junction contained 8 bases not matched to a gene. Germline lookup yields CDR1 SGHDT and CDR2 YYEEEE. This entry belongs to a study of OX40 agonist ivuxolimab in advanced cancers. In the study overall: Hepatocellular carcinoma, melanoma, renal cell or head and neck cancer occurred in dose-escalation patients. Checkpoint inhibitors had been given previously to 35% to 50% of patients.

The repertoire was sequenced with immunoSEQ multiplex PCR; TCRdb's copy has only in-frame clones and lacks some. The sample has approximately 91,000 clones; 80% to 90% are singletons. The material sequenced was CD4+ or CD8+ T cells sorted from blood, taken in a trial of the OX40 agonist ivuxolimab. The origin of this receptor is an adult with an advanced solid tumor such as melanoma, head and neck, liver or kidney cancer. The V gene is TRBV5-6, the J gene TRBJ1-4, with TRBD1 identical over 7 bases. DNA of the CDR3: TGTGCCAGCAGCTTGATCGCAGGGGGTGCAGAAAAACTGTTTTTT. The encoded protein is CASSLIAGGAEKLFF.